The 9 T cell receptor beta chains in this list originate from one sample, sequenced in a study of siplizumab effects on memory and regulatory T cells. Clones were sequenced by immunoSEQ multiplex PCR, and TCRdb holds only the in-frame ones, with some missing. The table shows tens of thousands of clones, with 91% occurring only once. The specimen sequenced was CD8+ T cells sorted from blood. The receptors stem from a human donor in good health.

The V and J genes are TRBV6-6 and TRBJ2-7, with TRBD2 identical over 7 bases. V lost 8 bases to trimming and J lost 2 bases; unmatched junction nucleotides: 3. The germline gives CDR1 MNHNY, CDR2 SVGAGI (reference sequence). This CDR3 contains 12 residues. CDR3 DNA: TGTGCCAGCGCCCTAGCGGCCTACGAGCAGTACTTC. It codes for CASALAAYEQYF.

The chain uses TRBV27 and TRBJ1-4; TRBD1 might be the D (6 bases). Germline CDR1 reads MNHEY; CDR2 reads SMNVEV (reference sequence). CDR3 length: 16 amino acids. Deletions cut 5 bases from V and 7 bases from J, with 20 bases between. CDR3 protein: CASSPVTGTLPEKLFF. CDR3 DNA: TGTGCCAGCAGTCCGGTTACAGGGACCCTTCCTGAAAAACTGTTTTTT.

The chain joins TRBV11-2 to TRBJ1-4; possible D gene TRBD1, 6 bases. The CDR3 spans 16 residues. Trimming stripped 1 base from V and 0 bases from J, with 9 bases between. CDR1 is SGHAT and CDR2 is FQNNGV in the germline V gene. The CDR3 DNA is TGTGCCAGCAGCTTAGGTGGGGGGCCAACTAATGAAAAACTGTTTTTT. Its translation is CASSLGGGPTNEKLFF.

The V gene is TRBV19, the J gene TRBJ2-7; D tentatively reads TRBD1 or TRBD2 (5 bases each). Trimming stripped 3 bases from V and 5 bases from J, with 17 bases between. This CDR3 has 15 residues. From germline, CDR1 is LNHDA and CDR2 SQIVND (reference sequence). The CDR3 sequence: CASSIWPGSFNEQYF. CDR3 DNA sequence: TGTGCCAGTAGTATTTGGCCAGGGAGTTTCAACGAGCAGTACTTC.

The chain combines TRBV6-5 with TRBJ2-7, with TRBD1 matching over 9 bases. The germline CDR1 and CDR2 sequences are MNHEY and SVGAGI. Trimming took 10 bases from V and 3 from J; bases not matched to a gene: 1. This CDR3 spans 11 amino acids. In DNA, the CDR3 is TGTGCCACGGGACAGGGCTACGAGCAGTACTTC. Translation gives CATGQGYEQYF.

This clone appeared a single time. The V call is TRBV25-1, the J call TRBJ2-3, with TRBD2 matching over 9 bases. This CDR3 comprises 15 residues. V lost 4 bases and J lost 1; bases outside the gene matches: 3. CDR1 is MGHDK, CDR2 SYGVNS, per germline. As DNA, the CDR3 is TGTGCCAGCAGTGCATTAGCGGGGGGCACAGATACGCAGTATTTT. It specifies CASSALAGGTDTQYF. The entire variable domain, with the rest obtained from reference TRBV25-1 and TRBJ2-3, is as follows: EADIYQTPRYLVIGTGKKITLECSQTMGHDKMYWYQQDPGMELHLIHYSYGVNSTEKGDLSSESTVSRIRTEHFPLTLESARPSHTSQYLCASSALAGGTDTQYFGPGTRLTVL.

This rearrangement joins TRBV27 to TRBJ1-2; the D is unclear. Per the germline V gene, CDR1 is MNHEY and CDR2 is SMNVEV (reference sequence). V shed 5 bases and J shed 2 bases, with 9 bases lying between them. The CDR3 runs 13 residues. CDR3 DNA sequence: TGTGCCAGCAGTATGTCGGAGAACTATGGCTACACCTTC. This codes for CASSMSENYGYTF.

V is TRBV13 and J is TRBJ1-1; TRBD1 aligns across 9 bases. V shed 1 base, J shed 10 bases, and the junction held 10 bases outside the gene matches. This CDR3 contains 15 residues. Germline CDR1 PRHDT, CDR2 FYEKMQ (reference sequence). CDR3 in DNA: TGTGCCAGCAGCTTAGAGGAGCAGGACAGGGGCGTAGCTTTCTTT. It is translated as CASSLEEQDRGVAFF.

This clone was detected only once. This chain links TRBV25-1 with TRBJ2-7, with 7 bases that match TRBD1. CDR1 and CDR2 (germline): MGHDK, SYGVNS. CDR3 length equals 15 residues. With V trimmed by 3 bases and J by 3 bases, 8 bases remained unmatched. The chain's CDR3 is CASSDPGQSFYEQYF. The CDR3 nucleotides read TGTGCCAGCAGTGACCCGGGACAGTCCTTCTACGAGCAGTACTTC.